This T cell receptor beta chain was recorded in a study of blood T cell repertoires in COVID-19. About the research overall: PBMCs, B-cell-depleted T cells, or T cells were the source of the cDNA or gDNA that made up the material.

CDR3 length equals 12 residues. CDR1 is LNHDA and CDR2 is SQIVND in the germline V gene (reference sequence). V dropped 7 bases and J dropped 5 bases, with 9 bases sitting between them. Assay: immunoSEQ multiplex PCR; the TCRdb copy retains only in-frame clones and omits some. Of under 300,000 clones detected, 89% appear once; the ten largest clones hold less than 2%. V gene TRBV19 combines with J gene TRBJ1-5; a weak D match, TRBD1 (5 bases). This TCR derives from a woman in her thirties or forties who had recovered from COVID-19. The sequencing sample was made of PBMCs or T cells enriched from blood (not recorded which). The CDR3 protein is CASNRLDQPQHF. The CDR3 coding sequence is TGTGCCAGTAACAGGTTGGATCAGCCCCAGCATTTT.